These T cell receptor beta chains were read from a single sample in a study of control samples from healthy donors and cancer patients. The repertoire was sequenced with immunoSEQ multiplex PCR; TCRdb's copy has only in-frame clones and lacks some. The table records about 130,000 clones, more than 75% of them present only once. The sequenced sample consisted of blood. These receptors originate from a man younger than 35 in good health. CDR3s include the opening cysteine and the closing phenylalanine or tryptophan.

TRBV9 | CASSVVRTGTGTEAFF
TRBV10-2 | CASSKTGTDTQYF
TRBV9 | CASSVGSVSGNTIYF
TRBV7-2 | CASSADRGNYGYTF
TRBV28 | CASSSRGDRVNEQFF
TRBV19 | CASSRDGTATDTQYF
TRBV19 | CASRDTGLLTDTQYF
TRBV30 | CAWSYDRVGGYTF
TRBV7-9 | CASSSTGGATSPLHF
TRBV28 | CASSLGGWNEQFF
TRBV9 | CASSARPSTDTQYF
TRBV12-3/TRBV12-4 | CASSYRNTIYF
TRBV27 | CASSLRDSSYNEQFF
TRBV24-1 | CATKGLAGTGDTQYF
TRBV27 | CASSLGAPLGNTIYF
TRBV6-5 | CASRDSNYGYTF
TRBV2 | CASRERPLLAGVKDEQFF
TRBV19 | CASKPGRDFNTEAFF
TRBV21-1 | CASSPWTGNNEKLFF
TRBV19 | CASSIDVQPQHF
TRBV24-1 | CATSGGQSSRHTSGSWTDTQYF
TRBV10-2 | CASSPPSGASYEQFF
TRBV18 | CASSPGTARADTQYF
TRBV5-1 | CASLSGRAGNEQFF
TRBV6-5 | CASGTGDSYEQYF
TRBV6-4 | CASRGDRGGNEQFF
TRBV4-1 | CASSQELETTDTQYF
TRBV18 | CASSPSGSLTANYGYTF
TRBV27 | CASRGAQVRSSYEQYF
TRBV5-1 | CASSSTGLALPGELFF
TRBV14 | CASSQGSGASYEQYF
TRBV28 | CATKSGNFYGYTF
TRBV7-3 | CASSLTWTGNTGELFF
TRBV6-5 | CASSYRDLSYEQYF
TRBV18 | CASSPNSWGETQYF
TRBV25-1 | CASSLQQGRATF
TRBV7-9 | CASSLGAGRNYGYTF
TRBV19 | CASSIGAENTEAFF
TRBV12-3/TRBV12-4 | CASSFTAYNEQFF
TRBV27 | CASSLFVGDTQYF
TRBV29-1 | CSVPPSAEGNLGYTF
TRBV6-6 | CASSYSAGQGGETQYF
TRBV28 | CASSFWSRAETQYF
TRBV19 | CASSGGGRANYGYTF
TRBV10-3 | CAISDETSRYRNEQFF
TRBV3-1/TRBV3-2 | CASSQDDGGEKLFF
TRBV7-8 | CASSLKTDRTYQQYF
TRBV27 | CASSLWDGDMAFF
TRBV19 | CASKLTGGFDEQYF
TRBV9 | CASSVAGQGSGNTIYF
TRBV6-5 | CASRQTVLETQYF
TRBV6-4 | CASSDGVAQYNEQFF
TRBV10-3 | CAISRSTSDPQYF
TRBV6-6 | CASSYSTDNLKNIQYF
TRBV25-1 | CASSYSSTDTQYF
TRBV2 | CASSEKSDRPDTNTGELFF
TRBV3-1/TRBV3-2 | CASRTGGSSGANVLTF
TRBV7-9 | CASSPTLAPGELFF
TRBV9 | CASSTRTGGLGDTQYF